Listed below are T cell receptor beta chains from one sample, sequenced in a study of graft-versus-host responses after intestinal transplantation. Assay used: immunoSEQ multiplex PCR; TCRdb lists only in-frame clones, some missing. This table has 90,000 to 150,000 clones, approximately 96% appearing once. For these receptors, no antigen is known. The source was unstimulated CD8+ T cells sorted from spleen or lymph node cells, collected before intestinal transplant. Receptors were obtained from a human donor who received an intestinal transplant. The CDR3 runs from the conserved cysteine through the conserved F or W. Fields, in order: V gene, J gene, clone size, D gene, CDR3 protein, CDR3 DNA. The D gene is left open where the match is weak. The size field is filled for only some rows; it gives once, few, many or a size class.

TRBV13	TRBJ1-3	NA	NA	CAGSYRGNTIYF	TGTGCCGGCAGCTACAGGGGAAACACCATATATTTT
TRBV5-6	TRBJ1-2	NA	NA	CASSLERNNYGYTF	TGTGCCAGCAGCTTGGAGCGCAATAACTATGGCTACACCTTC
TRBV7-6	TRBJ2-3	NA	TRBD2	CASSLAGRGTDTQYF	TGTGCCAGCAGCTTAGCGGGGAGGGGCACAGATACGCAGTATTTT
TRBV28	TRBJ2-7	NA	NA	CASSSTGFWYEQYF	TGTGCCAGCAGTTCGACGGGGTTTTGGTACGAGCAGTACTTC
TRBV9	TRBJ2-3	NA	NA	CASSVEGSTDTQYF	TGTGCCAGCAGCGTAGAGGGGAGCACAGATACGCAGTATTTT
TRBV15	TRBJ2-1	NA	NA	CATSRVTGKMEFF	TGTGCCACCAGCAGAGTCACAGGGAAGATGGAGTTCTTC
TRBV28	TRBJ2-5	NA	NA	CASSSPHGTNQGTQYF	TGTGCCAGCAGTTCCCCCCACGGGACAAACCAAGGGACCCAGTACTTC
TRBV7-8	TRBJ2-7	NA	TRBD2	CASSLGTSGFYEQYF	TGTGCCAGCAGCTTGGGGACTAGCGGCTTCTACGAGCAGTACTTC
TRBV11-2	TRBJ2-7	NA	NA	CASSSYEQYF	TGTGCCAGCAGCTCCTACGAGCAGTACTTC
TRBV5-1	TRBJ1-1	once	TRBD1	CASSLDRGEAFF	TGCGCCAGCAGCTTGGACAGGGGGGAAGCTTTCTTT
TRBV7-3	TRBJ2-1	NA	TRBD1	CASSSTGNSYNEQFF	TGTGCCAGCAGTTCGACAGGGAACTCCTACAATGAGCAGTTCTTC
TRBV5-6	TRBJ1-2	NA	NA	CASSTPYGTEGYTF	TGTGCCAGCAGCACGCCGTACGGGACGGAAGGCTACACCTTC
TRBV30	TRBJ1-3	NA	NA	CAWSVSSGNTIYF	TGTGCCTGGAGTGTAAGCTCTGGAAACACCATATATTTT
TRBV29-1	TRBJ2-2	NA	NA	CSVGLGRELFF	TGCAGCGTTGGCCTTGGTAGGGAGCTGTTTTTT
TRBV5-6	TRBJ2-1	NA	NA	CASSRKETQFF	TGTGCCAGCAGCCGTAAGGAGACCCAGTTCTTC
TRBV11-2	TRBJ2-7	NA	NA	CASSSPVESALSYEQYF	TGTGCCAGCAGCTCCCCCGTGGAGTCAGCCCTCTCCTACGAGCAGTACTTC
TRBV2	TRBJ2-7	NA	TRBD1	CASLGQGVTYEQYF	TGTGCCAGCTTGGGACAGGGTGTAACCTACGAGCAGTACTTC
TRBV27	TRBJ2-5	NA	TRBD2	CASSSIPPGLAGERAETQYF	TGTGCCAGCAGTTCCATCCCTCCGGGACTAGCGGGCGAGAGGGCGGAGACCCAGTACTTC
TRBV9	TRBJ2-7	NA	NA	CASSVYGSSYEQYF	TGTGCCAGCAGCGTTTACGGGAGCTCCTACGAGCAGTACTTC
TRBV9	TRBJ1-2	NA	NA	CASSEEQGYGYTF	TGTGCCAGCAGCGAGGAACAGGGCTATGGCTACACCTTC
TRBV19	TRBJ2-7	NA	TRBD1	CASSSHRDRDYEQYF	TGTGCCAGTAGTAGTCACCGGGACAGAGACTACGAGCAGTACTTC
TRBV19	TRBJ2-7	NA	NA	CASSNRVGYEQYF	TGTGCCAGTAGTAACAGGGTCGGATACGAGCAGTACTTC
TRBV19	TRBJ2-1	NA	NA	CASSSDILVGYNEQFF	TGTGCCAGTAGTAGCGACATACTTGTCGGCTACAATGAGCAGTTCTTC
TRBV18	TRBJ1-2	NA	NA	CASSPVMEVHGYTF	TGTGCCAGCTCACCAGTTATGGAAGTGCATGGCTACACCTTC
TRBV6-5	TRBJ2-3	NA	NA	CASSYGREVGDTQYF	TGTGCCAGCAGTTACGGGCGGGAAGTAGGAGATACGCAGTATTTT
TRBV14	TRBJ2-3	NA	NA	CASSNVGGGTDTQYF	TGTGCCAGCAGCAATGTTGGGGGAGGCACAGATACGCAGTATTTT
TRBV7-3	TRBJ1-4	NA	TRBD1	CASSLTGSANEKLFF	TGTGCCAGCAGCCTGACAGGGTCTGCTAATGAAAAACTGTTTTTT
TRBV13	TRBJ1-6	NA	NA	CASSFGGSSYNSPLHF	TGTGCCAGCAGCTTCGGGGGGAGCTCCTATAATTCACCCCTCCACTTT
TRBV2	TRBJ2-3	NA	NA	CAIKGGRAGTDTQYF	TGTGCCATCAAGGGCGGCAGGGCAGGTACAGATACGCAGTATTTT
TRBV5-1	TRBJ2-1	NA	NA	CASSLRPRAGDEQFF	TGCGCCAGCAGCTTGCGCCCTCGGGCCGGGGATGAGCAGTTCTTC
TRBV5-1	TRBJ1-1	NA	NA	CASSLRGSATEAFF	TGCGCCAGCAGCTTGCGGGGTTCCGCCACTGAAGCTTTCTTT
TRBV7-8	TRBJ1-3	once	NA	CASSPGGGSGNTIYF	TGTGCCAGCAGCCCCGGGGGCGGCTCTGGAAACACCATATATTTT
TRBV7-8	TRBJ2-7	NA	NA	CASSLARAYEQYF	TGTGCCAGCAGCTTAGCTCGGGCCTACGAGCAGTACTTC
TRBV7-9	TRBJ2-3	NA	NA	CASSVTEADTQYF	TGTGCCAGCAGCGTGACAGAGGCAGATACGCAGTATTTT
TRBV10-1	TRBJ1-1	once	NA	CASSPTRTARAFF	TGCGCCAGCAGCCCAACAAGGACAGCACGAGCTTTCTTT
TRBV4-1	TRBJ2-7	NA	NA	CASSPWRGPGNEQYF	TGCGCCAGCAGCCCCTGGAGAGGCCCCGGGAACGAGCAGTACTTC
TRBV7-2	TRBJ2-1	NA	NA	CASSQKASNEQFF	TGTGCCAGCAGCCAGAAAGCGTCCAATGAGCAGTTCTTC
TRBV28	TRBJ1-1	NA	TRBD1	CASSLDRGLGTEAFF	TGTGCCAGCAGCCTAGACAGGGGGCTGGGCACTGAAGCTTTCTTT
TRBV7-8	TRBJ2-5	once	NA	CASSLVALRSQRVETQYF	TGTGCCAGCAGCTTAGTAGCTCTTCGGTCGCAACGGGTAGAGACCCAGTACTTC
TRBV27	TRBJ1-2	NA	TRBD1	CASSPFSDRVNYGYTF	TGTGCCAGCAGTCCATTCAGCGACAGGGTCAACTATGGCTACACCTTC
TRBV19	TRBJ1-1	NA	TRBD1	CASSFGQGWTEAFF	TGTGCCAGTAGTTTCGGACAGGGATGGACTGAAGCTTTCTTT
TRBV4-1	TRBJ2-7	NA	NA	CASSQGTTGESTQQYF	TGCGCCAGCAGCCAAGGGACCACGGGAGAGTCTACGCAGCAGTACTTC
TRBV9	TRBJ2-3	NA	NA	CASSVVDGSPDTQYF	TGTGCCAGCAGCGTAGTTGACGGGAGCCCAGATACGCAGTATTTT
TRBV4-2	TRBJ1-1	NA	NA	CASSQAANTEAFF	TGTGCCAGCAGCCAAGCAGCGAACACTGAAGCTTTCTTT
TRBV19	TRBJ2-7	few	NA	CASTPRDGDEQYF	TGTGCCAGTACCCCCCGGGACGGCGACGAGCAGTACTTC
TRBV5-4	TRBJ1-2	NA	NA	CASSRTTRGYTF	TGTGCCAGCAGCCGCACGACGCGGGGCTACACCTTC
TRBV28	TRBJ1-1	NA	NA	CASSLGPKAFF	TGTGCCAGCAGTTTAGGGCCAAAAGCTTTCTTT
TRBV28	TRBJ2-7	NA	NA	CASRGGQGRDEQYF	TGTGCCAGCAGGGGGGGGCAGGGTCGCGACGAGCAGTACTTC
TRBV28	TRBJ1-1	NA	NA	CATLLGGTEAFF	TGTGCCACCCTTCTAGGGGGCACTGAAGCTTTCTTT
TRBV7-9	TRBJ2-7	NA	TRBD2	CASSPSGHGRPGEQYF	TGTGCCAGCAGCCCCTCCGGCCACGGGAGGCCGGGTGAGCAGTACTTC
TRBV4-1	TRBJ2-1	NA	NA	CASSQIEVSYNEQFF	TGCGCCAGCAGCCAAATAGAGGTCTCCTACAATGAGCAGTTCTTC
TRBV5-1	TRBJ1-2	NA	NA	CASSLDNYGYTF	TGCGCCAGCAGCTTGGATAACTATGGCTACACCTTC